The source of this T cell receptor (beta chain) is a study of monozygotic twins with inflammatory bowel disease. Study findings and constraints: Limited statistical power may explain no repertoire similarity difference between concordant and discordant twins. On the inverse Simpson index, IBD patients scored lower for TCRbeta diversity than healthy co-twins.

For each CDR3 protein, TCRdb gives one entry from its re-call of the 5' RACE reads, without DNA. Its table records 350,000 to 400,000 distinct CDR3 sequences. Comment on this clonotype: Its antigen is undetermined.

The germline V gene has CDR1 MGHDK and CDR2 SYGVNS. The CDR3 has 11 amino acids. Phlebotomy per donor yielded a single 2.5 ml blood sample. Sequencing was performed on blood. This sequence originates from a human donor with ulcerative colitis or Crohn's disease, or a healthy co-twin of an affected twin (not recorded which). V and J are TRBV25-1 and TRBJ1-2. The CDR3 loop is CASSEYDGYTF.